These T cell receptor beta chains were read from a single sample in a study of blood T cell repertoires in COVID-19. Sequencing used immunoSEQ multiplex PCR; TCRdb keeps in-frame clones, though not all of them. In the table there are about 370,000 clones, 91% of which are singletons. The sample taken for sequencing was PBMCs or T cells enriched from blood (not recorded which). The receptor set was obtained from a woman aged 40 to 50 who had been exposed to COVID-19. CDR3s include the opening cysteine and the closing phenylalanine or tryptophan. Each record gives: D gene, clone size, J gene, V gene, CDR3 DNA, CDR3 protein. A D gene is named only where the DNA matches it firmly. Some rows have no size entry. The others give once, few or many, or a class for an expanded clone.

>-|-|TRBJ1-3|TRBV30
TGTGCCTGGAGTCAAGGGGACTCGGGAGGAAACACCATATATTTT
CAWSQGDSGGNTIYF
>TRBD2|-|TRBJ2-1|TRBV27
TGTGCCAGCAGAAAAGCGGGAGGGTGGTACAATGAGCAGTTCTTC
CASRKAGGWYNEQFF
>-|once|TRBJ2-7|TRBV6-5
TGTGCCAGCAGTTACGCCTCTTTGGTCCCAGGCGAGCAGTACTTC
CASSYASLVPGEQYF
>-|-|TRBJ1-1|TRBV30
TGTGCCTGGAGTGTAGCGCCGGACAGTTGGACTGAAGCTTTCTTT
CAWSVAPDSWTEAFF
>-|-|TRBJ2-7|TRBV6-6
TGTGCCAGCAGTTACAGGCAGGGGAATCTCCACGAGCAGTACTTC
CASSYRQGNLHEQYF
>-|-|TRBJ2-3|TRBV19
TGTGCCAGTAGTACCCCACTTATGAGGAGCCGGACAGATACGCAGTATTTT
CASSTPLMRSRTDTQYF
>-|-|TRBJ1-5|TRBV20-1
TGCAGTGCCCTGCCCCAGCATTTT
CSALPQHF
>TRBD1|-|TRBJ1-2|TRBV11-3
TGTGCCAGCAGCTTAGGTCCCAGGGGGCCTGGTAACTATGGCTACACCTTC
CASSLGPRGPGNYGYTF
>-|-|TRBJ1-5|TRBV19
TGTGCCAGTAGTCTCGGGTATAGCAATCAGCCCCAGCATTTT
CASSLGYSNQPQHF
>TRBD1|-|TRBJ1-2|TRBV18
TGTGCCAGCTCACCACCGGGACAGGGGGGAGGTGGCTACACCTTC
CASSPPGQGGGGYTF
>-|-|TRBJ2-5|TRBV15
TGTGCCACCAGCAGAATCCGGGACTCTAATGAAGAGACCCAGTACTTC
CATSRIRDSNEETQYF
>TRBD1|once|TRBJ1-3|TRBV7-9
TGTGCCAGCAGCGCGACCGGGACAGGCTCTGGAAACACCATATATTTT
CASSATGTGSGNTIYF
>-|-|TRBJ1-1|TRBV11-2
TGTGCCAGCAGCACCCTCAGGAAATTGAACACTGAAGCTTTCTTT
CASSTLRKLNTEAFF
>TRBD1|-|TRBJ1-1|TRBV5-4
TGTGCCAGCAGCTTGCCCGGGACAGGAGTCCAGGCTTTCTTT
CASSLPGTGVQAFF
>-|-|TRBJ1-1|TRBV5-4
TGTGCCAGCAGCCCCTCGGGGGGTTGGAACACTGAAGCTTTCTTT
CASSPSGGWNTEAFF
>-|-|TRBJ1-2|TRBV19
TGTGCCAGTAGTATAGTGGGACACCAAAGCGGCTATGGCTACACCTTC
CASSIVGHQSGYGYTF
>-|-|TRBJ1-1|TRBV7-9
TGTGCCAGCAGCCACCGGGGGGGCTCTGGCACTGAAGCTTTCTTT
CASSHRGGSGTEAFF
>-|-|TRBJ1-5|TRBV19
TGTGCCAGTACCCTACGAGGGGGGGCCTATCAGCCCCAGCATTTT
CASTLRGGAYQPQHF
>-|-|TRBJ1-3|TRBV30
TGTGCCTGGAGGGTAAGAAGCGGGGCGCTCGGGAGAAACACCATATATTTT
CAWRVRSGALGRNTIYF
>-|-|TRBJ1-2|TRBV5-1
TGCGCCAGTAGTTGGCGGGGAGTTGAGGATGGCTACACCTTC
CASSWRGVEDGYTF
>TRBD2|-|TRBJ2-7|TRBV2
TGTGCCAGCAGTGAGGGAGGGGACCCGGCGGGGGAGCAGTACTTC
CASSEGGDPAGEQYF
>-|-|TRBJ2-7|TRBV6-5
TGTGCCAGCAGTACCACGGCGGGCTCCTACGAGCAGTACTTC
CASSTTAGSYEQYF
>TRBD1|once|TRBJ1-1|TRBV7-3
TGTGCCAGCAGCTCCCCGACAGGGGCTGAAGCTTTCTTT
CASSSPTGAEAFF
>-|-|TRBJ1-2|TRBV25-1
TGTGCCAGCAGCAATTACAGGGACGGTCATGGCTACACCTTC
CASSNYRDGHGYTF
>TRBD1|-|TRBJ2-3|TRBV6-5
TGTGCCAGCAGTTACTCCGACAGGGGGACAGATACGCAGTATTTT
CASSYSDRGTDTQYF
>-|-|TRBJ2-7|TRBV5-5
TGTGCCAGCAGCTGGGGACTTACCTCCTACGAGCAGTACTTC
CASSWGLTSYEQYF
>-|-|TRBJ2-1|TRBV4-1
TGCGCCAGCCGGACGCTGTGGAGACCAGCGGATGAGCAGTTCTTC
CASRTLWRPADEQFF
>-|-|TRBJ1-2|TRBV18
TGTGCCAGCTCACCACTTACAGATGGCTACACCTTC
CASSPLTDGYTF
>-|-|TRBJ2-7|TRBV3-1/TRBV3-2
TGTGCCAGCAGCAGGGGACAAAACTACGAGCAGTACTTC
CASSRGQNYEQYF